The 32 T cell receptor beta chains presented below share a single source sample, sequenced in a study of technical replicates of blood from a few donors. Sequencing used immunoSEQ multiplex PCR; TCRdb keeps in-frame clones, though not all of them. The table has roughly 65,000 clones, approximately 86% seen once. Sequencing input: PBMCs. The receptor source for this set is a human donor in good health. Some clones in this sample may be carry-over from other donors' samples.

The V gene is TRBV18, the J gene TRBJ2-5; D is unclear. This CDR3 spans 13 amino acids. V was pared by 0 bases and J by 5 bases, with 7 bases between. In germline, CDR1 is KGHSH, CDR2 LQKENI. The CDR3 nucleotides read TGTGCCAGCTCACCACCGCGGCGGGAGACCCAGTACTTC. Encoded protein: CASSPPRRETQYF.

The genes are TRBV19 and TRBJ1-5; D is undetermined. This CDR3 is built from 13 residues. Between the trimmed V and J ends, which lost 7 bases and 8 bases, there was a span of 15 bases. CDR1 and CDR2 from the germline V gene are LNHDA and SQIVND (reference sequence). CDR3 DNA sequence: TGTGCCAGTAACATCGGATGGGCGAAGCCCCAGCATTTT. Amino acid sequence: CASNIGWAKPQHF.

The chain has TRBV5-1 and TRBJ1-4; 8 bases align to TRBD1. J lost 5 bases, V lost 2 bases, and 5 bases had no gene match. The germline V gene has CDR1 SGHRS and CDR2 YFSETQ. The CDR3 has 15 residues. The CDR3 loop reads CASSFGQGSNEKLFF. The CDR3 coding sequence is TGCGCCAGCAGCTTCGGACAGGGATCCAATGAAAAACTGTTTTTT.

The chain uses TRBV4-2 and TRBJ2-5; possibly TRBD1 for D (5 bases). V lost 0 bases and J lost 9, with 14 bases in between. The germline V gene has CDR1 LGHNA and CDR2 YNFKEQ. This CDR3 region has 14 residues. CDR3: CASSQDAREEPQYF. The CDR3 bases are TGTGCCAGCAGCCAAGATGCCAGGGAAGAACCCCAGTACTTC.

The chain recombines TRBV28 with TRBJ2-7, with 8 bases aligning to TRBD2. The CDR3 length is 15 residues. Germline CDR1 is MDHEN and CDR2 is SYDVKM. J was trimmed by 2 bases and V by 5 bases; bases with no gene match: 8. Written as DNA, the CDR3 is TGTGCCAGCAGTCGCGTAGCGGGGACAACCTACGAGCAGTACTTC. The encoded protein is CASSRVAGTTYEQYF.

The V and J genes are TRBV15 and TRBJ2-1, with 7 nucleotides matching TRBD2. Germline V gene data show CDR1 as LNHNV and CDR2 as YYDKDF (reference sequence). This CDR3 has 17 amino acids. J gave up 4 bases and V 0 bases, and 9 bases lay outside the gene matches. Here the CDR3 DNA reads TGTGCCACCAGCAGAGACCCCCAACTAGCGAGTTACAATGAGCAGTTCTTC. Its translation: CATSRDPQLASYNEQFF.

The chain uses TRBV5-6 and TRBJ2-7, with TRBD2 as a possible D gene (5 bases). The CDR3 runs 13 residues. Germline V lookup: CDR1 SGHDT, CDR2 YYEEEE. The ends were cut back, 2 bases at V and 2 bases at J, with 8 bases in the middle. CDR3 region: CASSLLGTYEQYF. CDR3 nucleotides: TGTGCCAGCAGCTTACTAGGCACCTACGAGCAGTACTTC.

V and J are TRBV10-3 and TRBJ2-7; D is ambiguous. CDR3 length: 11 residues. Germline assignment: CDR1 ENHRY and CDR2 SYGVKD. V lost 10 bases and J 3 bases, leaving 10 bases between the germline ends. This chain's CDR3 is CATALSYEQYF. The CDR3 DNA reads as TGTGCCACCGCGTTGAGCTACGAGCAGTACTTC.

This clone appeared once. The rearrangement links TRBV7-3 to TRBJ2-3, with D possibly being TRBD2 (5 bases). The CDR3 runs 14 residues. V lost 5 bases to trimming and J lost 1 base, with 10 bases between them. Looked up from germline, CDR1 is SGHTA and CDR2 is FQGTGA. The CDR3 DNA is TGTGCCAGCAGCGAAGTGGGAGGCACAGATACGCAGTATTTT. Amino acid sequence: CASSEVGGTDTQYF.

The rearrangement uses TRBV9 and TRBJ1-2, with TRBD1 identical over 7 bases. Unmatched junction bases numbered 6, after V lost 3 bases and J lost 7 bases. CDR1 and CDR2 from the germline V gene are SGDLS and YYNGEE. The CDR3 sequence is 13 residues long. For the CDR3, the DNA is TGTGCCAGCAGCGCCGCCTCAGGGGGTGGCTACACCTTC. Amino acids: CASSAASGGGYTF.

DNA for the CDR3: TGTGCCAGCCAAAGGGGAGGGGGGTATGGCTACACCTTC. Protein product: CASQRGGGYGYTF. The V gene is TRBV6-5, the J gene TRBJ1-2, with D perhaps TRBD1 (6 bases). Germline assignment: CDR1 MNHEY and CDR2 SVGAGI. V was shortened by 8 bases and J by 5 bases, with 15 bases between the two germline ends. This CDR3 region has 13 residues.

The V call is TRBV19, the J call TRBJ1-4; perhaps TRBD1 as D (5 bases). The CDR3 loop spans 16 amino acids. From germline, CDR1 is LNHDA and CDR2 SQIVND (reference sequence). V lost 5 bases to trimming and J lost 8 bases, with 21 bases between them. The CDR3 loop is CASSLRQRLLTEKLFF. The CDR3 DNA reads as TGTGCCAGTAGTCTCCGACAGCGACTTTTAACCGAAAAACTGTTTTTT.

The chain has TRBV5-6 and TRBJ2-3, with 9 nucleotides matching TRBD2. This CDR3 is 16 amino acids long. CDR1 is SGHDT and CDR2 is YYEEEE in the germline V gene. V lost 2 bases to trimming and J lost 5 bases; unmatched junction nucleotides: 9. The CDR3 loop is CASSLNGGGAGDTQYF. CDR3 sequence (DNA): TGTGCCAGCAGCTTAAATGGCGGGGGGGCCGGAGATACGCAGTATTTT.

The rearrangement links TRBV7-6 to TRBJ2-7, with 8 bases that match TRBD2. The junction had 17 bases not matched to a gene; V was cut back by 5 bases and J by 5 bases. The length of the CDR3 is 17 residues. The germline V gene has CDR1 SGHVS and CDR2 FNYEAQ. The CDR3 DNA reads as TGTGCCAGCAGCGCAGAGAGGCCGGGACTAGTGTTCCACGAGCAGTACTTC. As protein: CASSAERPGLVFHEQYF.

This chain connects TRBV9 to TRBJ1-3; TRBD1 matches 8 bases. This CDR3 has 16 residues. V was pared by 0 bases and J by 1 base, with 3 bases of the junction left unmatched. Germline V gives CDR1 SGDLS, CDR2 YYNGEE. The CDR3 sequence is CASSVGNRGSGNTIYF. The CDR3 bases are TGTGCCAGCAGCGTAGGAAACAGGGGGTCTGGAAACACCATATATTTT. The full variable domain, its missing parts supplied by reference TRBV9 and TRBJ1-3, is DSGVTQTPKHLITATGQRVTLRCSPRSGDLSVYWYQQSLDQGLQFLIQYYNGEERAKGNILERFSAQQFPDLHSELNLSSLELGDSALYFCASSVGNRGSGNTIYFGEGSWLTVV.

The chain joins TRBV27 to TRBJ2-3; D uncertain. V dropped 3 bases and J dropped 6 bases, with 13 bases sitting between them. The CDR3 is 14 amino acids. Germline V lookup: CDR1 MNHEY, CDR2 SMNVEV (reference sequence). CDR3 in amino acids: CASSFLVSLDTQYF. The CDR3 coding sequence is TGTGCCAGCAGTTTTTTAGTCTCTCTCGATACGCAGTATTTT.

The chain employs TRBV7-6 and TRBJ2-2; no clear D. The CDR3 is 13 residues long. The V gene's germline CDR1 is SGHVS and CDR2 FNYEAQ. The V gene lost 3 bases and the J gene lost 4 bases, with 6 bases spanning the gap. The CDR3 region is CASSFRPTGELFF. CDR3 sequence (DNA): TGTGCCAGCAGCTTCAGGCCCACCGGGGAGCTGTTTTTT.

This clone occurred a few times. The V and J genes are TRBV30 and TRBJ1-4; 10 positions agree with TRBD1. The CDR3 length is 15 residues. The germline V gene has CDR1 GTSNPN and CDR2 SVGIG (reference sequence). Germline trimming cut 4 bases from V and 8 bases from J; bases unmatched to any gene: 10. The CDR3 DNA follows: TGTGCCTGGACGACCAAGGGACAGGGGATCGAAAAACTGTTTTTT. Protein sequence: CAWTTKGQGIEKLFF.

This chain uses TRBV30 with TRBJ1-6; D gene ambiguous. The CDR3 is 13 residues long. Germline CDR1 and CDR2: GTSNPN and SVGIG (reference sequence). V lost 7 bases and J lost 4, with 11 bases in between. CDR3 protein: CASAPEYNSPLHF. CDR3 DNA sequence: TGTGCCTCAGCGCCGGAGTATAATTCACCCCTCCACTTT.

This chain joins TRBV5-6 and TRBJ2-2; D is unclear. V gave up 1 base and J gave up 7 bases, with 17 bases separating them. CDR3 length: 16 residues. Per germline, CDR1 SGHDT and CDR2 YYEEEE. The chain's CDR3 is CASSLWAGPSNGELFF. The CDR3 DNA reads as TGTGCCAGCAGCTTGTGGGCCGGCCCCTCTAACGGGGAGCTGTTTTTT.

The chain is built from TRBV11-2 and TRBJ2-3, with D possibly TRBD2 on 5 matching bases. There are 14 residues in the CDR3. V lost 5 bases and J lost 4, with 13 bases in between. Per the germline V gene, CDR1 is SGHAT and CDR2 is FQNNGV. The CDR3 protein is CASSPREVADTQYF. In DNA form, the CDR3 reads TGTGCCAGCAGCCCACGGGAAGTGGCAGATACGCAGTATTTT.

This rearrangement joins TRBV15 to TRBJ2-3, with D possibly matching TRBD2 (6 bases). Germline lookup yields CDR1 LNHNV and CDR2 YYDKDF (reference sequence). The CDR3 is 15 amino acids. Trimming removed 4 bases from V and 1 base from J, with 12 bases in between. The CDR3 spells CATSTEGAGTDTQYF. CDR3 coding DNA: TGTGCCACCAGCACGGAGGGAGCGGGCACAGATACGCAGTATTTT. The full variable domain, with the rest looked up from reference TRBV15 and TRBJ2-3, is DAMVIQNPRYQVTQFGKPVTLSCSQTLNHNVMYWYQQKSSQAPKLLFHYYDKDFNNEADTPDNFQSRRPNTSFCFLDIRSPGLGDTAMYLCATSTEGAGTDTQYFGPGTRLTVL.

The genes are TRBV4-2 and TRBJ2-7; TRBD2 matches 10 bases. Germline V gene sequence: CDR1 LGHNA, CDR2 YNFKEQ. This CDR3 comprises 15 residues. The V segment lost 1 base and the J segment 7 bases; nucleotides outside the gene matches: 7. CDR3 protein: CASSQGGLAGEEQYF. In DNA form, the CDR3 reads TGTGCCAGCAGCCAAGGGGGCCTAGCGGGAGAGGAGCAGTACTTC.

The chain recombines TRBV7-2 with TRBJ1-2, with D possibly being TRBD1 (5 bases). V lost 5 bases, J lost 1 base, and 14 bases lay in between. Germline CDR1 is SGHTA and CDR2 is FQGNSA. CDR3 size: 15 residues. The CDR3 DNA reads TGTGCCAGCAGCCCACAGGTAGAGGTTAACTATGGCTACACCTTC. Translating it yields CASSPQVEVNYGYTF.

The V call is TRBV29-1, the J call TRBJ2-3, with D tentatively TRBD2 (5 bases). The germline CDR1 and CDR2 sequences are SQVTM and ANQGSEA. This CDR3 region has 13 residues. V was cut by 4 bases and J by 2 bases, with 10 bases left in between. This CDR3 reads CSVASGTTDTQYF. The DNA of the CDR3 is TGCAGCGTTGCGAGCGGTACCACAGATACGCAGTATTTT.

The chain employs TRBV5-4 and TRBJ2-6; D may be TRBD1 (5 bases). CDR3 length equals 16 residues. The germline V gene has CDR1 SGHNT and CDR2 YYREEE (reference sequence). Trimming took 2 bases from V and 4 from J, leaving 13 bases between them. CDR3 amino acids: CASSLPRVAGANVLTF. As DNA, the CDR3 is TGTGCCAGCAGCTTACCCAGGGTGGCGGGGGCCAACGTCCTGACTTTC.

This clone has just one count. This chain uses TRBV7-8 with TRBJ2-7; TRBD2 might be the D (6 bases). CDR1 is SGHVS and CDR2 is FQNEAQ in the germline V gene. Trimming removed 4 bases from V and 2 bases from J, with 24 bases in between. CDR3 length: 18 residues. The chain's CDR3 is CASSWSGLERKLAYEQYF. CDR3 DNA: TGTGCCAGCAGCTGGTCGGGACTTGAACGAAAACTCGCCTACGAGCAGTACTTC.

V gene TRBV9 combines with J gene TRBJ1-6; D is ambiguous. Between the trimmed V and J ends, which lost 3 bases and 2 bases, there was a span of 12 bases. This CDR3 contains 16 residues. Germline loops: CDR1 SGDLS, CDR2 YYNGEE. The CDR3 reads CASSAFAVPYNSPLHF. For the CDR3, the DNA is TGTGCCAGCAGCGCATTTGCAGTCCCCTATAATTCACCCCTCCACTTT.

The chain recombines TRBV30 with TRBJ2-3, with 11 positions matching TRBD2. The junction had 8 bases not matched to a gene; V was cut back by 1 base and J by 8 bases. The CDR3 totals 15 residues. Germline V gene data show CDR1 as GTSNPN and CDR2 as SVGIG (reference sequence). The CDR3 coding sequence is TGTGCCTGGAGTGGGGGACTAGCGGTTCCTGGTACGCAGTATTTT. Its translation: CAWSGGLAVPGTQYF.

Here the CDR3 DNA reads TGCGCCAGCCGGGTAGGAGGCGCCTCCGCTGAGCAGTTCTTC. Protein: CASRVGGASAEQFF. V gene TRBV10-2 combines with J gene TRBJ2-1; a possible D gene is TRBD2 (5 bases). The CDR3 runs to 14 residues. Germline assignment: CDR1 WSHSY and CDR2 SAAADI. V lost 8 bases, J lost 9 bases, and 20 bases lay in between.

This chain connects TRBV18 to TRBJ1-2; D may be TRBD1 (6 bases). Germline V gene data show CDR1 as KGHSH and CDR2 as LQKENI. There are 14 residues in the CDR3. The germline V and J ends were trimmed by 3 bases and 8 bases, with 16 bases remaining between them. CDR3: CASSPTGQGSGYTF. CDR3 in DNA: TGTGCCAGCTCACCCACCGGGCAGGGGAGCGGCTACACCTTC.

The chain combines TRBV11-2 with TRBJ2-7; 11 bases map to TRBD2. The trim removed 0 bases at V and 7 bases at J, leaving 5 bases unmatched. This CDR3 is built from 15 residues. The germline V gene has CDR1 SGHAT and CDR2 FQNNGV. The CDR3 is CASSLELAGVREQYF. CDR3 in DNA: TGTGCCAGCAGCTTAGAACTAGCGGGAGTGAGGGAGCAGTACTTC.